Listed here are 21 T cell receptor beta chains from one sample, sequenced in a study of blood T cells in healthy people across ages. A sample-barcoded 5' primer and a J-beta primer mix were used in a second PCR of about 7 to 12 cycles. TCRdb used MiXCR to reprocess the 5' RACE reads, holding one entry per CDR3 protein. The sample lists under 800,000 distinct CDR3 sequences; 20% to 25% were seen once. The sequencing input was blood. The receptors stem from a man in his 70s in good health.

The genes are TRBV7-9 and TRBJ2-1; TRBD2 matches at 7 bases. The CDR3 loop spans 14 amino acids. V gave up 4 bases and J gave up 8 bases; unmatched junction bases: 8. The germline gives CDR1 SEHNR, CDR2 FQNEAQ (reference sequence). CDR3 loop: CASSSFAGDYEQFF. CDR3 DNA: TGTGCCAGCAGCTCCTTCGCGGGAGATTATGAGCAGTTCTTC. Complete variable domain (other parts from reference TRBV7-9 and TRBJ2-1): DTGVSQNPRHKITKRGQNVTFRCDPISEHNRLYWYRQTLGQGPEFLTYFQNEAQLEKSRLLSDRFSAERPKGSFSTLEIQRTEQGDSAMYLCASSSFAGDYEQFFGPGTRLTVL.

Regarding this clonotype: As the CDR3 is not closed by the conserved phenylalanine or tryptophan, this likely results from a read error. This sequence joins TRBV5-1 and TRBJ2-1; 8 bases line up with TRBD2. Per the germline V gene, CDR1 is SGHRS and CDR2 is YFSETQ. The V gene end was trimmed by 2 bases and the J gene end by 1 base; junction bases not matched to a gene: 2. The CDR3 contains 15 residues. CDR3 nucleotides: TGCGCCAGCAGCTTTAGCGGGACGTCCTACAATGAGCAGTTCCTC. This codes for CASSFSGTSYNEQFL.

The rearrangement uses TRBV20-1 and TRBJ2-3, with 9 bases lining up with TRBD1. The junction had 7 bases not matched to a gene; V was cut back by 5 bases and J by 4 bases. The CDR3 has 14 residues. Germline V lookup: CDR1 DFQATT, CDR2 SNEGSKA (reference sequence). CDR3 bases: TGCAGTGCTGACCCGGGACAGGGATCAGATACGCAGTATTTT. Translated, it gives CSADPGQGSDTQYF.

This clonotype was found a few times. The chain joins TRBV12-5 to TRBJ2-7, with 8 bases matching TRBD1. This CDR3 has 13 amino acids. Germline CDR1 and CDR2: LGHNT and FRNRAP. V lost 10 bases to trimming and J lost 2 bases; unmatched junction nucleotides: 7. The CDR3 DNA reads as TGTGCTACCTCTGGGACAGGTACCTACGAGCAGTACTTC. This encodes CATSGTGTYEQYF.

The chain's CDR3 is CASSKNTGSYNEQFF. For the CDR3, the DNA is TGTGCCAGCAGCAAGAATACCGGCTCCTACAATGAGCAGTTCTTC. The chain is built from TRBV3-1 and TRBJ2-1; D gene ambiguous. CDR3 length: 15 residues. Germline V gene data show CDR1 as LGHDT and CDR2 as YNNKEL (reference sequence). Between the trimmed V and J ends, which lost 5 bases and 0 bases, there was a span of 11 bases.

In this sample, this clonotype turned up a few times. An end of the junction does not agree with germline; a read error may underlie this. V gene TRBV29-1 combines with J gene TRBJ2-7; no clear D. The CDR3 extends over 12 amino acids. CDR1 and CDR2 (germline): SQVTM, ANQGSEA. The CDR3 loop reads CSVELSAYEQYF. DNA of the CDR3: TGCAGCGTTGAATTATCGGCTTACGAGCAGTACTTT.

The DNA of the CDR3 is TGTGCCAGCAGGATTCTGGGTGCGACAGATACGCAGTATTTT. This encodes CASRILGATDTQYF. V usage is TRBV12-3 or TRBV12-4 and J usage is TRBJ2-3, with D unresolved. The V and J ends lost 6 bases and 3 bases respectively, with 13 bases between them. The CDR3 has 14 residues.

This clonotype was detected only a few times. This chain joins TRBV11-1 and TRBJ2-7; 9 bases match TRBD1. The germline V gene has CDR1 SGHAT and CDR2 FQDESV (reference sequence). The length of the CDR3 is 15 residues. J lost 6 bases, V lost 0 bases, and 6 bases had no gene match. CDR3 amino acids: CASSLASGQGREQYF. The CDR3 DNA reads as TGTGCCAGCAGCTTAGCTTCCGGACAGGGGCGCGAGCAGTACTTC.

This clonotype was seen only a few times. This sequence joins TRBV12-5 and TRBJ1-4; no clear D gene. The CDR3 is 14 amino acids. The V gene lost 6 bases and the J gene lost 3 bases, with 11 bases spanning the gap. The V gene's germline CDR1 is LGHNT and CDR2 FRNRAP. The CDR3 sequence is CASGRDYSNEKLFF. The DNA for the CDR3 is TGTGCTAGTGGGCGGGATTATTCTAATGAAAAACTGTTTTTT. The complete variable domain, with remaining parts taken from reference TRBV12-5 and TRBJ1-4, reads DARVTQTPRHKVTEMGQEVTMRCQPILGHNTVFWYRQTMMQGLELLAYFRNRAPLDDSGMPKDRFSAEMPDATLATLKIQPSEPRDSAVYFCASGRDYSNEKLFFGSGTQLSVL.

This clonotype was observed at least ten times. The CDR3 here is CASRRTGGIQETQYF. In DNA, the CDR3 is TGTGCCAGCAGGCGAACGGGGGGCATCCAGGAGACCCAGTACTTC. The rearrangement uses TRBV7-3 and TRBJ2-5, with a possible D match to TRBD2 (7 bases). This CDR3 has 15 amino acids. V was clipped by 6 bases and J by 5 bases, with 19 bases between them. CDR1 is SGHTA, CDR2 FQGTGA, per germline.

The V call is TRBV21-1, the J call TRBJ2-7; the table's D gene call, TRBD1, was not cross checked with the DNA. The end of the DNA is better explained by TRBJ2-1, so the J call may be wrong. TRBV21-1 is shown as a pseudogene. This CDR3 has 19 residues. CDR3 bases: TGTGCCAGCAGCAAAGCGCAGCGGGGAGAGAGGGAGAGGGACAATGAGCAGTTCTTC. Translating gives CASSKAQRGERERDNEQFF.

This clonotype was counted a few times. CDR3 bases: TGTGCCAGCAGAAAGGGACTAGCCTCCTACGAGCAGTACTTC. Translation gives CASRKGLASYEQYF. The chain combines TRBV21-1 with TRBJ2-7; the table's TRBD2 call for D was not verified on the DNA. TRBV21-1 constitutes a pseudogene. The CDR3 length is 14 residues.

V usage is TRBV12-3 or TRBV12-4 and J usage is TRBJ2-5, with a tentative D call TRBD2 (6 bases). The CDR3 sequence is 16 residues long. The V and J ends lost 6 bases and 4 bases respectively, with 21 bases between them. In DNA, the CDR3 is TGTGCCAGCAGCAGCTATGGTCAGGAGGGCCGAGAGACCCAGTACTTC. This translates into CASSSYGQEGRETQYF.

Only a few counts were recorded for this clonotype. The rearrangement uses TRBV6-4 and TRBJ1-4; no firm D call. This CDR3 is 15 amino acids long. Germline V gives CDR1 MRHNA, CDR2 SNTAGT. Trimming pared 0 bases from V and 4 bases from J, leaving 9 bases between. The CDR3 DNA is TGTGCCAGCAGTGACTCGGCGGGAGTTAATGAAAAACTGTTTTTT. It specifies CASSDSAGVNEKLFF.

Only a few counts were recorded for this clonotype. The chain links TRBV24-1 to TRBJ2-5, with a weak D call TRBD1 (5 bases). The CDR3 contains 14 residues. Trimming removed 3 bases at V and 5 bases at J, with 12 bases between. CDR1 and CDR2 (germline): KGHDR, SFDVKD. CDR3 amino acids: CATSDVGRGETQYF. The CDR3 coding sequence is TGTGCCACCAGTGATGTTGGTAGGGGTGAGACCCAGTACTTC.

This clonotype came up a few times. The chain employs TRBV10-3 and TRBJ2-3; no firm D call. The CDR3 runs 15 residues. V was pared by 4 bases and J by 6 bases, with 17 bases between. Germline V gives CDR1 ENHRY, CDR2 SYGVKD. CDR3 amino acids: CAISVSKGSGDTQYF. For the CDR3, the DNA is TGTGCCATCAGTGTCTCTAAGGGAAGTGGGGATACGCAGTATTTT.

The rearrangement joins TRBV9 to TRBJ2-7, with TRBD2 matching over 7 bases. The germline CDR1 and CDR2 sequences are SGDLS and YYNGEE. The CDR3 length is 15 residues. V trimming: 4 bases; J trimming: 0 bases; junction bases outside the gene matches: 7. The chain's CDR3 is CASSPREGPSYEQYF. The CDR3 region has the DNA TGTGCCAGCAGCCCTAGGGAGGGGCCCTCCTACGAGCAGTACTTC. Together with reference TRBV9 and TRBJ2-7, the CDR3 gives the full variable domain: DSGVTQTPKHLITATGQRVTLRCSPRSGDLSVYWYQQSLDQGLQFLIQYYNGEERAKGNILERFSAQQFPDLHSELNLSSLELGDSALYFCASSPREGPSYEQYFGPGTRLTVT.

The chain combines TRBV5-1 with TRBJ2-3; 9 nucleotides match TRBD2. The germline gives CDR1 SGHRS, CDR2 YFSETQ. V gave up 4 bases and J gave up 3 bases; unmatched junction bases: 6. This CDR3 spans 15 amino acids. In nucleotides, the CDR3 is TGCGCCAGCAGCATGCTAGCGGGACGGACAGATACGCAGTATTTT. As protein: CASSMLAGRTDTQYF.

This chain links TRBV7-9 with TRBJ1-1; no reliable D call. Germline V gives CDR1 SEHNR, CDR2 FQNEAQ (reference sequence). V gave up 1 base and J gave up 0 bases, with 6 bases separating them. The CDR3 runs to 14 residues. The CDR3 DNA reads as TGTGCCAGCAGCTTAGTCCCCATGAACACTGAAGCTTTCTTT. As protein: CASSLVPMNTEAFF.

This clonotype was observed a handful of times. The CDR3 is CASSILAGGPGETQYF. The CDR3 coding sequence is TGTGCCAGCAGTATCCTAGCGGGAGGGCCGGGAGAGACCCAGTACTTC. V usage is TRBV6-5 and J usage is TRBJ2-5; TRBD2 matches 12 bases. The CDR3 loop spans 16 amino acids. J gave up 4 bases and V 5 bases, and 8 bases lay outside the gene matches. Germline lookup yields CDR1 MNHEY and CDR2 SVGAGI.

This clonotype was recorded many times. The J gene is TRBJ2-7, the V gene TRBV12-3 or TRBV12-4, with 7 bases aligning to TRBD2. There are 13 residues in the CDR3. With 6 bases clipped from V and 6 bases from J, the junction kept 8 bases outside the gene matches. CDR3 sequence (DNA): TGTGCCAGCAGCCCGGGAGGCGTCGGCGAGCAGTACTTC. It is translated as CASSPGGVGEQYF.